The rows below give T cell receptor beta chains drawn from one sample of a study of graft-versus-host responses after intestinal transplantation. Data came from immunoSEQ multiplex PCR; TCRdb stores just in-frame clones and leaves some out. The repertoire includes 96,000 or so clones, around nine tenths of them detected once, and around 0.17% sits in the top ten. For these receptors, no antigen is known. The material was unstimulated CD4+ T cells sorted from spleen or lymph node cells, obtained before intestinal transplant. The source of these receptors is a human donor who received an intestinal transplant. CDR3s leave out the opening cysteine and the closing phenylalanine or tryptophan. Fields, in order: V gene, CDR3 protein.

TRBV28	ASSLGGPNSPLH
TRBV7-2	ASSLKTGVAEAF
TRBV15	ATSSHSYEQY
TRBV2	ASRSRQGFDSPLH
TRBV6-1	ASSHGTSGRETQY
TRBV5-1	ASSPDRGGYT
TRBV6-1	ARRDREFGYT
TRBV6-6	ASSLGTGGNTGELF
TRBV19	ASSSRGGATDTGELF
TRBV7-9	ASSFVGPGMTDTQY
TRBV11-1	ASSLPGQGAYEQY
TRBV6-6	ASRKDRTNYGYT
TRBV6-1	ASSGGTALQPQH
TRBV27	ASSLSFRDRGDSNQPQH
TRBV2	ASSERLGSTEAF
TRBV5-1	ASSRRPGTGTSYEQY
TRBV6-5	ASRGTGKGYGYT
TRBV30	AWSVGGTQPQH
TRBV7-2	ASSLAGTGGTEAF
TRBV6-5	ASSYLAGGLGELF
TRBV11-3	ASSDHSQPQH
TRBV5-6	ASSTLGQGDEQY
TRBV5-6	ASSWGTVSVGELF
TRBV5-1	ASSLGPSGLNTEAF
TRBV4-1	ASSPGQGRSTEAF
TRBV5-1	ASGQGSETQY
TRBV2	ASSERGGDRSSYEQY
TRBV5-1	ASSPRLAGNGELF
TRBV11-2	ASSLGGRAEKLF
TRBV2	ASNVFSLGNEQF
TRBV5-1	ASSLGGHGTSNEQF
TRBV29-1	SVGASGNSYNEQF
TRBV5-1	ASSLTRGAGTDTQY
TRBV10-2	ASSEGVSSDSNQPQH
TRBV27	ASSLSGSPTNEQF
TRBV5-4	ASSQQGEGWNIQY
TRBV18	ASSSTGGKMNTEAF
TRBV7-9	ASSLDSTTLWNEQF
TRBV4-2	ASSQGTLEETQY
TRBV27	ASSLGSLHTQY
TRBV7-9	ASSLARTKGYFGAGELF
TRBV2	ASRPTGQAYNEQF
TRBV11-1	ASSLPGEGNEQF
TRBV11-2	ASSLGSGGQGAEAF
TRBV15	ATSLDRNQPQH